Given below is one TCR beta chain in context. The antigen is not known. Subsets obtained from CD4+ cells comprised CD45RA+ naive and CD45RA-negative memory cells. The data originate from a study of shared clonotypes between healthy human individuals. General study results and limits: Tissue TCR repertoires likely differ from these blood-only repertoires. When compared with the clonotypes that were shared by all four sorted-subset donors, the non-shared clonotypes turned out to have lower generation probabilities.

V was cut by 7 bases and J by 2 bases, with 18 bases left in between. This CDR3 has 15 amino acids. Germline V CDR1 and CDR2: MNHNY, SVGAGI (reference sequence). Execution of the assay was at deep level. Assay used: immunoSEQ multiplex PCR; TCRdb lists only in-frame clones, some missing. The data hold about 1.5 million clones, with 95% to 99% observed a single time. The clonotype was recovered from a man aged 30-40 years in good health. This chain links TRBV6-6 with TRBJ2-7; D is possibly TRBD1 (5 bases). Sequencing used naive CD4+ T cells sorted from blood. Subset: CD45RA+ positively selected. CDR3 amino acids: CASTRHRQGAYEQYF. The CDR3 coding sequence is TGTGCCAGCACCCGTCACAGACAAGGGGCCTACGAGCAGTACTTC.